This T cell receptor (beta chain) came from a study of shared clonotypes between healthy human individuals. Turning to the study itself: The plates for each donor numbered three CD4 naive, three CD4 memory, two CD8 naive and one CD8 memory. General study results and limits: Depth of sequencing was expected to influence donor clonotype sharing. Naive CD4 clonotypes overlapped across a few donors at about 5%. Estimated richness was generally greater in naive than memory subsets.

The J segment lost 5 bases and the V segment lost 2 bases, leaving 3 bases of the junction unmatched. Germline lookup yields CDR1 KGHSH and CDR2 LQKENI. The CDR3 sequence is 13 residues long. Measured with immunoSEQ multiplex PCR; TCRdb has only the in-frame clones, and not every one. The data contain more than 1.2 million clones, less than 99% of them singletons. Of note for this clone: Its specificity is unknown. In the same sample, other DNA sequences code for this CDR3.

Sequencing was done on a sample of naive CD4+ T cells sorted from blood. The sample's subset: CD45RA+ positively selected. This clonotype originated in a man aged 25-40 years in good health. The chain joins TRBV18 to TRBJ2-7, with 7 bases matching TRBD1. CDR3 coding DNA: TGTGCCAGCTCACCAGGACAGGCTGACGAGCAGTACTTC. Amino acids: CASSPGQADEQYF.